Following are 22 T cell receptor beta chains from one sample sequenced in a study of response to subunit inactivated influenza vaccine. TCRdb reprocessed the RT-PCR reads with MiXCR, giving one entry per CDR3 protein. In the table there are 800,000 to 1,000,000 distinct CDR3 sequences, about 20% of which are singletons. The material was PBMCs from blood, obtained 5 to 6 days after vaccination. These receptors came from a man in his fifties who received an inactivated influenza vaccine.

The CDR3 bases are TGTGCCAGCAGTTACTATGACAGGGGCAATCAGCCCCAGCATTTT. Translation: CASSYYDRGNQPQHF. This chain connects TRBV6-5 to TRBJ1-5; TRBD1 matches 7 bases. The CDR3 loop spans 15 amino acids. Germline values: CDR1 MNHEY, CDR2 SVGAGI. J lost 2 bases, V lost 1 base, and 2 bases had no gene match.

This clonotype was seen a few times. The chain links TRBV20-1 to TRBJ2-1, with TRBD2 matching over 10 bases. The V and J ends lost 0 bases and 5 bases, in that order; junction bases with no gene match: 10. The CDR3 loop spans 17 amino acids. The germline V gene encodes CDR1 DFQATT and CDR2 SNEGSKA (reference sequence). The CDR3 sequence: CSARDWASGSVDNEQFF. The CDR3 bases are TGCAGTGCTAGAGATTGGGCTAGCGGGAGTGTCGACAATGAGCAGTTCTTC.

This clonotype has a handful of counts. This chain connects TRBV20-1 to TRBJ2-7; 8 bases are shared with TRBD1. This CDR3 is 13 amino acids long. CDR1 is DFQATT, CDR2 SNEGSKA, per germline (reference sequence). Trimming at V came to 1 base and at J to 5 bases, leaving 4 bases not matched to a gene. The CDR3 spells CSARGQGTDEQYF. DNA for the CDR3: TGCAGTGCTAGAGGACAGGGGACCGACGAGCAGTACTTC.

The CDR3 reads CASSQEQGSYGYTF. CDR3 coding DNA: TGCGCCAGCAGCCAGGAACAGGGGAGCTATGGCTACACCTTC. This rearrangement joins TRBV4-3 to TRBJ1-2; 7 nucleotides match TRBD1. This CDR3 is 14 amino acids long. Germline CDR1 LGHNA, CDR2 YSLEER. The junction had 5 bases not matched to a gene; V was cut back by 3 bases and J by 4 bases.

In DNA, the CDR3 is TGTGCCATCAGTCCTCAAGTTAGCAATCAGCCCCAGCATTTT. Protein: CAISPQVSNQPQHF. The chain is built from TRBV10-3 and TRBJ1-5; D not resolved. The length of the CDR3 is 14 residues. Germline assignment: CDR1 ENHRY and CDR2 SYGVKD. The germline V and J ends were trimmed by 5 bases and 0 bases, with 8 bases remaining between them.

CDR3 nucleotide sequence: TGTGCCAGCAGCATACGTTCGTCGGGACCCCAGTACTTC. Amino acid sequence: CASSIRSSGPQYF. V and J are TRBV3-1 and TRBJ2-5; D assignment may be TRBD1 or TRBD2 (5 bases each). The length of the CDR3 is 13 residues. Germline V lookup: CDR1 LGHDT, CDR2 YNNKEL (reference sequence). V lost 5 bases to trimming and J lost 9 bases, with 16 bases between them.

A few counts support this clonotype. The chain is built from TRBV20-1 and TRBJ1-4, with D possibly TRBD1 on 5 matching bases. CDR1 is DFQATT, CDR2 SNEGSKA, per germline (reference sequence). The germline V and J ends were trimmed by 5 bases and 7 bases, with 8 bases remaining between them. CDR3 length equals 11 residues. The CDR3 DNA reads TGCAGTGCTTACCAGGGTGAAAAACTGTTTTTT. As protein: CSAYQGEKLFF.

The chain joins TRBV7-9 to TRBJ2-5, with 7 bases lining up with TRBD2. CDR3 size: 16 residues. V shed 1 base and J 1 base; nucleotides not matched to a gene: 6. Germline CDR1 SEHNR, CDR2 FQNEAQ (reference sequence). DNA of the CDR3: TGTGCCAGCAGCTTAGGACGGTCTAGCGGCCAAGAGACCCAGTACTTC. Encoded protein: CASSLGRSSGQETQYF.

V and J are TRBV2 and TRBJ1-5; D call uncertain. Germline V lookup: CDR1 SNHLY, CDR2 FYNNEI. The CDR3 contains 14 residues. The germline V and J ends were trimmed by 7 bases and 1 base, with 11 bases remaining between them. In DNA, the CDR3 is TGTGCCAGCACACTGGCGACCAGCAATCAGCCCCAGCATTTT. This translates into CASTLATSNQPQHF.

The V call is TRBV5-1, the J call TRBJ2-1; 9 nucleotides align to TRBD2. The ends lost 3 bases at V and 2 bases at J; junction bases unmatched: 9. The CDR3 has 17 residues. Germline V gene data show CDR1 as SGHRS and CDR2 as YFSETQ. CDR3 region: CASSSNSLAGPYNEQFF. For the CDR3, the DNA is TGCGCCAGCAGCTCCAATTCTCTAGCGGGGCCCTACAATGAGCAGTTCTTC.

The CDR3 DNA sequence: TGTGCCAGCAGTTTAGACCGAAAGGGAGGGAGGTCCTACGAGCAGTACTTC. Its translation: CASSLDRKGGRSYEQYF. The V gene is TRBV28, the J gene TRBJ2-7; TRBD2 agrees at 7 bases. The CDR3 sequence is 17 residues long. V trimming: 2 bases; J trimming: 1 base; junction bases outside the gene matches: 11. Germline loops: CDR1 MDHEN, CDR2 SYDVKM.

This clonotype was seen a handful of times. This chain links TRBV5-1 with TRBJ2-7; 7 bases align to TRBD1. Germline loops: CDR1 SGHRS, CDR2 YFSETQ. The CDR3 runs to 16 residues. Trimming at V came to 0 bases and at J to 3 bases, leaving 9 bases not matched to a gene. The CDR3 nucleotides are TGCGCCAGCAGCTTGGATGGTGTGACAGGGAGCTACGAGCAGTACTTC. This sequence encodes CASSLDGVTGSYEQYF.

The sample holds a few counts of this clonotype. The chain is built from TRBV7-9 and TRBJ2-3; D unclear. The CDR3 is 15 residues long. Trimming stripped 11 bases from V and 1 base from J, with 19 bases between. The germline V gene encodes CDR1 SEHNR and CDR2 FQNEAQ (reference sequence). The CDR3 bases are TGTGCCTTAACCGTAGGCTGGGCGGGCACAGATACGCAGTATTTT. This sequence encodes CALTVGWAGTDTQYF.

The rearrangement uses TRBV4-2 and TRBJ2-5; 7 positions agree with TRBD2. The CDR3 runs 17 residues. V trimming: 0 bases; J trimming: 0 bases; junction bases outside the gene matches: 7. Germline CDR1 is LGHNA and CDR2 is YNFKEQ. The CDR3 loop reads CASSQDNQRGHQETQYF. The CDR3 nucleotides read TGTGCCAGCAGCCAAGATAACCAGCGGGGACACCAAGAGACCCAGTACTTC.

The chain links TRBV4-3 to TRBJ2-5; a possible D gene is TRBD2 (6 bases). V lost 0 bases and J lost 5, with 19 bases in between. The CDR3 runs 17 residues. The germline gives CDR1 LGHNA, CDR2 YSLEER. CDR3 region: CASSQDPGPRERETQYF. Written as DNA, the CDR3 is TGCGCCAGCAGCCAAGACCCTGGGCCCCGGGAGCGGGAGACCCAGTACTTC.

The genes are TRBV12-3 or TRBV12-4 and TRBJ1-1; D unresolved. The CDR3 extends over 14 amino acids. Trimming took 3 bases from V and 7 from J, leaving 15 bases between them. CDR3 region: CASSFFSRFDEAFF. CDR3 nucleotide sequence: TGTGCCAGCAGTTTCTTTTCCCGTTTCGATGAAGCTTTCTTT.

V and J are TRBV20-1 and TRBJ1-5, with a possible D match to TRBD1 (5 bases). The germline gives CDR1 DFQATT, CDR2 SNEGSKA (reference sequence). With 0 bases removed from V and 1 base from J, the gap between germline ends came to 16 bases. The CDR3 is 17 residues long. The DNA of the CDR3 is TGCAGTGCTAGAGATAGACAGCTCACCCAAAGCAATCAGCCCCAGCATTTT. Translation gives CSARDRQLTQSNQPQHF.

The chain has TRBV18 and TRBJ1-1; the match to TRBD1 covers 7 bases. The CDR3 has 14 residues. From germline, CDR1 is KGHSH and CDR2 LQKENI. J was trimmed by 5 bases and V by 1 base; bases with no gene match: 4. The CDR3 bases are TGTGCCAGCTCACCACAGACAGGGTGGACTGAAGCTTTCTTT. Its translation is CASSPQTGWTEAFF.

The chain uses TRBV20-1 and TRBJ2-3; 8 bases are shared with TRBD1. The V gene end was trimmed by 4 bases and the J gene end by 1 base; junction bases not matched to a gene: 4. The CDR3 has 14 residues. CDR1 and CDR2 (germline): DFQATT, SNEGSKA (reference sequence). DNA of the CDR3: TGCAGTGCTACACAGGGGGGAGGCACAGATACGCAGTATTTT. Translated, it gives CSATQGGGTDTQYF.

This clonotype was detected a few times. This rearrangement joins TRBV18 to TRBJ2-1; no clear D. This CDR3 is 14 amino acids long. V lost 0 bases to trimming and J lost 6 bases, with 9 bases between them. Germline V gene lookup returns CDR1 KGHSH and CDR2 LQKENI. As DNA, the CDR3 is TGTGCCAGCTCACCACCTTCCCCACCCAATGAGCAGTTCTTC. Translating gives CASSPPSPPNEQFF.

The chain has TRBV27 and TRBJ2-7; D unresolved. This CDR3 has 17 residues. Trimming pared 1 base from V and 0 bases from J, leaving 16 bases between. Germline assignment: CDR1 MNHEY and CDR2 SMNVEV (reference sequence). CDR3 in amino acids: CASSLYGPQLGSYEQYF. In nucleotides, the CDR3 is TGTGCCAGCAGTTTATACGGGCCGCAACTCGGCTCCTACGAGCAGTACTTC.

This clonotype has more than one count but fewer than ten. V usage is TRBV7-9 and J usage is TRBJ2-3; weak D call: TRBD1 (6 bases). V was shortened by 5 bases and J by 6 bases, with 15 bases between the two germline ends. The CDR3 has 14 amino acids. Germline CDR1 SEHNR, CDR2 FQNEAQ (reference sequence). CDR3 in amino acids: CASSPPGDGDTQYF. The CDR3 DNA reads TGTGCCAGCAGCCCCCCAGGGGACGGCGATACGCAGTATTTT.